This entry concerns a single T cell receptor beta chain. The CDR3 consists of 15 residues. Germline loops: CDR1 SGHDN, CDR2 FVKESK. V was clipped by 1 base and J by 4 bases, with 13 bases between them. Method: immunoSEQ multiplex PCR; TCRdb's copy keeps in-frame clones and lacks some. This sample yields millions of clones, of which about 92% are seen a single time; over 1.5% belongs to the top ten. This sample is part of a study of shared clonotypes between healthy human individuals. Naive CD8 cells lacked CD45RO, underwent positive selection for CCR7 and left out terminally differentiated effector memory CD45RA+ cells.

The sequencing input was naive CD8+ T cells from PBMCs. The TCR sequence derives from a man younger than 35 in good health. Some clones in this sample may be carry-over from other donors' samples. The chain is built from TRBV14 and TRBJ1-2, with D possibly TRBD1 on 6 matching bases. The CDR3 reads CASSQGPRTAYGYTF. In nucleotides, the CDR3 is TGTGCCAGCAGCCAAGGTCCGCGGACAGCCTATGGCTACACCTTC.